A single sample gave rise to the 12 T cell receptor beta chains below, sequenced in a study of blood T cell repertoires in COVID-19. Assay used: immunoSEQ multiplex PCR; TCRdb lists only in-frame clones, some missing. The data contain 200,000 or so clones, 86% of them singletons. The sequencing input was peripheral blood. Receptors originate from an older woman with acute or convalescent COVID-19.

V is TRBV5-1 and J is TRBJ2-7; D is unresolved. CDR3 length: 13 residues. Germline V CDR1 and CDR2: SGHRS, YFSETQ. The V end was cut by 6 bases, the J end by 2 bases, with 12 bases between. The CDR3 region has the DNA TGCGCCAGCAATCCAGTAACCCCCTACGAGCAGTACTTC. It yields the protein CASNPVTPYEQYF.

The rearrangement joins TRBV2 to TRBJ2-3; 10 bases align to TRBD2. Trimming at V came to 4 bases and at J to 4 bases, leaving 8 bases not matched to a gene. The CDR3 is 16 amino acids. Germline V gene data show CDR1 as SNHLY and CDR2 as FYNNEI. CDR3 region: CASSGAGGPSADTQYF. The CDR3 DNA follows: TGTGCCAGCAGTGGAGCGGGAGGGCCCTCGGCAGATACGCAGTATTTT.

V gene TRBV5-4 combines with J gene TRBJ2-3; a weak D match, TRBD2 (6 bases). This CDR3 comprises 13 residues. Germline V lookup: CDR1 SGHNT, CDR2 YYREEE (reference sequence). V gave up 0 bases and J gave up 8 bases, with 10 bases separating them. The CDR3 bases are TGTGCCAGCAGCTTGGCCGGGGGAGGTACGCAGTATTTT. This encodes CASSLAGGGTQYF.

A single count supports this clone. The genes are TRBV2 and TRBJ1-4, with D possibly being TRBD1 (6 bases). CDR1 and CDR2 from the germline V gene are SNHLY and FYNNEI. This CDR3 has 14 residues. V lost 6 bases and J 7 bases, leaving 15 bases between the germline ends. The CDR3 sequence: CASRDRISSEKLFF. DNA of the CDR3: TGTGCCAGCAGGGACAGAATCTCCAGTGAAAAACTGTTTTTT.

The chain joins TRBV7-2 to TRBJ1-1; 7 bases agree with TRBD1. Germline V CDR1 and CDR2: SGHTA, FQGNSA. The CDR3 extends over 15 amino acids. V lost 3 bases to trimming and J lost 3 bases; unmatched junction nucleotides: 7. As DNA, the CDR3 is TGTGCCAGCAGCTTGACAGGGATAGAATACACTGAAGCTTTCTTT. Translated, it gives CASSLTGIEYTEAFF.

The V call is TRBV18, the J call TRBJ1-5, with D unresolved. The CDR3 totals 15 residues. With 6 bases removed from V and 0 bases from J, the gap between germline ends came to 12 bases. The germline gives CDR1 KGHSH, CDR2 LQKENI. The CDR3 DNA reads as TGTGCCAGCTCCCACGACCGGGATAGCAATCAGCCCCAGCATTTT. Translation: CASSHDRDSNQPQHF.

The gene calls are TRBV10-3 and TRBJ2-3; D remains unclear. The germline CDR1 and CDR2 sequences are ENHRY and SYGVKD. The CDR3 covers 14 residues. Trimming removed 4 bases from V and 3 bases from J, with 11 bases in between. CDR3 in amino acids: CAISVGDTTDTQYF. As DNA, the CDR3 is TGTGCCATCAGTGTCGGTGACACTACAGATACGCAGTATTTT.

The chain recombines TRBV13 with TRBJ2-7, with D possibly being TRBD2 (6 bases). This CDR3 comprises 17 residues. The V gene lost 4 bases and the J gene lost 3 bases, with 22 bases spanning the gap. Germline assignment: CDR1 PRHDT and CDR2 FYEKMQ (reference sequence). CDR3 protein: CASSSRNRRENHYEQYF. As DNA, the CDR3 is TGTGCCAGCAGCTCGCGCAATAGGCGGGAAAATCACTACGAGCAGTACTTC.

The V gene is TRBV28, the J gene TRBJ2-7; D might be TRBD2 (6 bases). The CDR3 extends over 15 amino acids. Germline loops: CDR1 MDHEN, CDR2 SYDVKM. Trimming stripped 3 bases from V and 5 bases from J, with 17 bases between. CDR3 DNA sequence: TGTGCCAGCAGTTTCCAGGGACTCATTCGCCACGAGCAGTACTTC. This sequence encodes CASSFQGLIRHEQYF.

The chain recombines TRBV6-2 or TRBV6-3 with TRBJ1-2; no definite D call. The CDR3 runs to 12 residues. The germline V and J ends were trimmed by 0 bases and 9 bases, with 8 bases remaining between them. The germline V gene encodes CDR1 MNHEY and CDR2 SVGEGT. CDR3 DNA sequence: TGTGCCAGCAGTTACTCAGCTTTGCGCTACACCTTC. This gives the protein CASSYSALRYTF.

The chain joins TRBV28 to TRBJ1-5, with D maybe TRBD1 (5 bases). The CDR3 covers 18 residues. Germline values: CDR1 MDHEN, CDR2 SYDVKM. The ends were cut back, 4 bases at V and 0 bases at J, with 19 bases in the middle. CDR3 loop: CASSSVMTVEGSNQPQHF. CDR3 nucleotides: TGTGCCAGCAGTTCCGTGATGACAGTGGAAGGTAGCAATCAGCCCCAGCATTTT.

The J gene is TRBJ2-4, the V gene TRBV7-2; a weak D match, TRBD1 (5 bases). Germline V gene sequence: CDR1 SGHTA, CDR2 FQGNSA. There are 14 residues in the CDR3. The V gene lost 2 bases and the J gene lost 8 bases, with 13 bases spanning the gap. The CDR3 region is CASSLMTELHIQYF. As DNA, the CDR3 is TGTGCCAGCAGCTTAATGACAGAGTTACACATTCAGTACTTC.